This T cell receptor (beta chain) was profiled in a study of shared clonotypes between healthy human individuals. Across the whole study: Sampling drew on donors who were a couple of women and a few men aged 18 to 49. Overall study findings and caveats: Rarefaction exposed incomplete sorted-subset sequencing despite large depth.

V dropped 2 bases and J dropped 6 bases, with 13 bases sitting between them. The germline CDR1 and CDR2 sequences are MNHNS and SASEGT. The CDR3 sequence is 15 residues long. It was at deep level that the assay was run. Each sorted subset replicate got 200 ng genomic DNA, roughly 33,000 genomes. The method was immunoSEQ multiplex PCR; TCRdb's version includes in-frame clones alone and lacks a portion of them. In the table there are about 1 million clones, around 76% of which are singletons. For this clone: The antigen is unknown.

The sequence derives from a man between 18 and 35 years old in good health. The rearrangement links TRBV6-1 to TRBJ2-2; D unresolved. Sample: memory CD4+ T cells sorted from blood. Documented subset: CD45RA-negative fraction. DNA for the CDR3: TGTGCCAGCAGTGAATACAGAAATAACGCCGGGGAGCTGTTTTTT. This sequence encodes CASSEYRNNAGELFF.